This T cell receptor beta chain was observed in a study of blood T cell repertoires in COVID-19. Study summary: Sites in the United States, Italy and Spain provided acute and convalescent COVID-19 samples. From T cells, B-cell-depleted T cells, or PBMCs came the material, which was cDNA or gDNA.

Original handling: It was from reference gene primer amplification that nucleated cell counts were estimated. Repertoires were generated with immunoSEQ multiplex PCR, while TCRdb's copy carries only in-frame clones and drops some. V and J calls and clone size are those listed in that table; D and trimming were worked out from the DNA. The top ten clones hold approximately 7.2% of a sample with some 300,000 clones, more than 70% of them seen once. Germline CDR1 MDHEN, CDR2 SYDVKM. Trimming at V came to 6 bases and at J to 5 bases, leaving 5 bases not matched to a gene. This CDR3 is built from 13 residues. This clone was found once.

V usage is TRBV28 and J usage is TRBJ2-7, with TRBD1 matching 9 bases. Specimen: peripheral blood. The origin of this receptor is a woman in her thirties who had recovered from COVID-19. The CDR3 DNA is TGTGCCAGCAGGGGGGGACAGGGTAACGAGCAGTACTTC. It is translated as CASRGGQGNEQYF.